The 17 T cell receptor beta chains presented below share a single source sample, sequenced in a study of T cell responses to AZD1222 COVID-19 vaccine. The data were produced by immunoSEQ multiplex PCR, yet TCRdb's version contains in-frame clones alone and is incomplete. Of 90,000 to 120,000 clones in the sample, roughly nine tenths were seen once. The sequencing here drew on peripheral blood, taken 28 days after the second dose of the MenACWY control vaccine. The receptor set was obtained from an adult who received the MenACWY meningococcal vaccine as a control.

V usage is TRBV10-3 and J usage is TRBJ2-1, with 9 positions matching TRBD2. V dropped 2 bases and J dropped 1; count of bases not matched to a gene: 3. There are 16 residues in the CDR3. CDR1 and CDR2 (germline): ENHRY, SYGVKD. The CDR3, as DNA: TGTGCCATCAGTGAGGGGCTAGCGGGGTCCTACAATGAGCAGTTCTTC. It encodes CAISEGLAGSYNEQFF.

J is TRBJ1-5 and V is TRBV29-1, with 7 bases aligning to TRBD1. Losses at the gene ends were 6 bases for V and 0 bases for J; bases not matched to a gene: 2. There are 13 residues in the CDR3. The germline V gene has CDR1 SQVTM and CDR2 ANQGSEA. Written as DNA, the CDR3 is TGCAGCGTGGACAGGTATAGCAATCAGCCCCAGCATTTT. The encoded protein is CSVDRYSNQPQHF.

The genes are TRBV11-2 and TRBJ1-2; 12 nucleotides agree with TRBD1. CDR3 size: 17 residues. V dropped 5 bases and J dropped 4; count of bases not matched to a gene: 11. Per the germline V gene, CDR1 is SGHAT and CDR2 is FQNNGV. In DNA form, the CDR3 reads TGTGCCAGCAGCCCAGGAGGGACAGGGGGCGGGGGCTATGGCTACACCTTC. The encoded protein is CASSPGGTGGGGYGYTF.

This sequence joins TRBV5-5 and TRBJ2-7, with D perhaps TRBD2 (7 bases). CDR1 and CDR2 (germline): SGHKS, YYEKEE (reference sequence). Trimming took 4 bases from V and 3 from J, leaving 14 bases between them. This CDR3 is built from 14 residues. The CDR3 sequence is CASSLSRGGYEQYF. The CDR3 DNA sequence: TGTGCCAGCAGCCTTTCAAGGGGGGGCTACGAGCAGTACTTC.

The genes are TRBV3-1 (or the pseudogene TRBV3-2) and TRBJ1-1, with a possible D match to TRBD1 (6 bases). Trimming took 1 base from V and 11 from J, leaving 11 bases between them. Germline V gene lookup returns CDR1 LGHDT and CDR2 YNNKEL (reference sequence). This CDR3 region has 12 residues. CDR3 loop: CASSQADRGAFF. DNA for the CDR3: TGTGCCAGCAGCCAAGCGGACAGAGGGGCTTTCTTT.

The chain recombines TRBV6-4 with TRBJ2-2; D is ambiguous. The CDR3 loop spans 14 amino acids. Germline V gives CDR1 MRHNA, CDR2 SNTAGT. Trimming shortened V by 2 bases and J by 0 bases, and 4 bases separated the two germline ends. The chain's CDR3 is CASSDGTNTGELFF. CDR3 in DNA: TGTGCCAGCAGTGACGGGACGAACACCGGGGAGCTGTTTTTT.

V and J are TRBV4-1 and TRBJ1-2, with a possible D match to TRBD1 (5 bases). V lost 0 bases and J 3 bases, leaving 11 bases between the germline ends. Germline V gene sequence: CDR1 MGHRA, CDR2 YSYEKL. The CDR3 runs 15 residues. The CDR3 sequence: CASSQEDTGDYGYTF. The CDR3 region has the DNA TGCGCCAGCAGCCAAGAAGATACGGGGGACTATGGCTACACCTTC.

The rearrangement uses TRBV15 and TRBJ2-5; no clear D gene. Germline V gene data show CDR1 as LNHNV and CDR2 as YYDKDF (reference sequence). The CDR3 runs to 13 residues. Deletions cut 2 bases from V and 5 bases from J, with 9 bases between. The CDR3 bases are TGTGCCACCAGCAGACGGGCTCAGGAGACCCAGTACTTC. This gives the protein CATSRRAQETQYF.

In this sample, this clone turned up once. The CDR3 does not close with the conserved phenylalanine or tryptophan, likely indicating a read error. It is unclear where the CDR3 begins or ends on the DNA, so no DNA is shown, and the CDR3 is as TCRdb lists it. This chain connects TRBV20-1 to TRBJ1-2. The CDR3 is 11 amino acids long, termini counted. Germline V gives CDR1 DFQATT, CDR2 SNEGSKA (reference sequence). CDR3 amino acids: CSARGSGETTI.

The chain recombines TRBV6-6 with TRBJ2-5; TRBD1 aligns across 10 bases. J lost 5 bases, V lost 5 bases, and 8 bases had no gene match. There are 15 residues in the CDR3. Germline loops: CDR1 MNHNY, CDR2 SVGAGI (reference sequence). As DNA, the CDR3 is TGTGCCAGCAGTATAAGACAGGGGGCGATGGAGACCCAGTACTTC. Translating gives CASSIRQGAMETQYF.

V is TRBV24-1 and J is TRBJ2-1, with D hard to call. This CDR3 region has 15 residues. Looked up from germline, CDR1 is KGHDR and CDR2 is SFDVKD. V was clipped by 4 bases and J by 6 bases, with 15 bases between them. CDR3 amino acids: CATSDSKPLGNEQFF. The CDR3 nucleotides read TGTGCCACCAGTGACTCCAAGCCTCTCGGCAATGAGCAGTTCTTC.

This clone was detected once. This rearrangement joins TRBV11-2 to TRBJ1-6, with a possible D match to TRBD1 (5 bases). V lost 1 base and J 9 bases, leaving 13 bases between the germline ends. The CDR3 runs to 15 residues. Germline values: CDR1 SGHAT, CDR2 FQNNGV. The CDR3 is CASSLAGDLSSPLHF. The CDR3 DNA follows: TGTGCCAGCAGCTTAGCGGGGGACTTGAGTTCACCCCTCCACTTT.

CDR3 residues: CASSRLNNYGYTF. CDR3 coding DNA: TGTGCCAGCAGCCGACTGAATAACTATGGCTACACCTTC. The chain joins TRBV7-9 to TRBJ1-2; D is uncertain. V lost 5 bases and J lost 1, with 8 bases in between. The CDR3 is 13 amino acids. The germline V gene encodes CDR1 SEHNR and CDR2 FQNEAQ (reference sequence).

The genes are TRBV29-1 and TRBJ1-2; 7 bases align to TRBD1. The junction had 6 bases not matched to a gene; V was cut back by 5 bases and J by 3 bases. Germline CDR1 reads SQVTM; CDR2 reads ANQGSEA. This CDR3 comprises 13 residues. The CDR3, as DNA: TGCAGCGTTAGGACAGGTGGGGACTATGGCTACACCTTC. Protein: CSVRTGGDYGYTF.

The chain carries TRBV5-1 and TRBJ2-1, with a tentative D call TRBD1 (6 bases). V lost 2 bases to trimming and J lost 7 bases, with 16 bases between them. Germline V gene lookup returns CDR1 SGHRS and CDR2 YFSETQ. CDR3 length: 15 residues. CDR3 nucleotide sequence: TGCGCCAGCAGCTTTGAAAGGGGGATAAGAAATGAGCAGTTCTTC. The encoded protein is CASSFERGIRNEQFF.

The CDR3 DNA reads TGCGCCAGCAGCCAAGATGGGGACTACCCCTGGGAGCTGTTTTTT. Encoded protein: CASSQDGDYPWELFF. V is TRBV4-1 and J is TRBJ2-2; TRBD2 agrees at 7 bases. V gave up 0 bases and J gave up 9 bases; unmatched junction bases: 7. This CDR3 has 15 amino acids. The germline gives CDR1 MGHRA, CDR2 YSYEKL.

The chain links TRBV5-4 to TRBJ2-2, with 7 positions matching TRBD2. J was trimmed by 1 base and V by 4 bases; bases with no gene match: 7. Germline loops: CDR1 SGHNT, CDR2 YYREEE (reference sequence). This CDR3 is 16 amino acids long. CDR3: CASSPLASGNTGELFF. For the CDR3, the DNA is TGTGCCAGCAGCCCTCTAGCTAGCGGGAACACCGGGGAGCTGTTTTTT.